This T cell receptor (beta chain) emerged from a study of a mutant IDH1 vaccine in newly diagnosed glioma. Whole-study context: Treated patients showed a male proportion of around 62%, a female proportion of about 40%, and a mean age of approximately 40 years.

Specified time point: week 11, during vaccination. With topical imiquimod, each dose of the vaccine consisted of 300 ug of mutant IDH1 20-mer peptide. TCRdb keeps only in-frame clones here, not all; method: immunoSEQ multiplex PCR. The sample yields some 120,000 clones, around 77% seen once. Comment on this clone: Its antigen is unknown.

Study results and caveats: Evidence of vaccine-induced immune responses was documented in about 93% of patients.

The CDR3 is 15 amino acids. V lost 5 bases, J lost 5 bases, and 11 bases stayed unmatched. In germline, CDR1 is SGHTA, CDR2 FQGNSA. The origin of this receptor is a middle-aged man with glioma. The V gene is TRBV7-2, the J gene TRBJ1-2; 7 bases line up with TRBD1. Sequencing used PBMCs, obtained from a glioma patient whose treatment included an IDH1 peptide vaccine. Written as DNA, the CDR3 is TGTGCCAGCAGCCCCCGAGACAGGGAGACTTATGGCTACACCTTC. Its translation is CASSPRDRETYGYTF.